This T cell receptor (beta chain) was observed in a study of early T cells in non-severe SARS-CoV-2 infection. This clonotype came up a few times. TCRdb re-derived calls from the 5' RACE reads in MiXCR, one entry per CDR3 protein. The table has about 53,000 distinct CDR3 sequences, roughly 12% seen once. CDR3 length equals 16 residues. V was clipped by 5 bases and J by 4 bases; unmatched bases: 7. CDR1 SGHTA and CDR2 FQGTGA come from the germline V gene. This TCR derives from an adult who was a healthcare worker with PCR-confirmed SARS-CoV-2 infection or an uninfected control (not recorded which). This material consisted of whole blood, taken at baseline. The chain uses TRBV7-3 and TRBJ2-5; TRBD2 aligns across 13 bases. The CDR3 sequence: CASSPGGLAGIETQYF. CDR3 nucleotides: TGTGCCAGCAGCCCAGGGGGACTAGCGGGAATAGAGACCCAGTACTTC.